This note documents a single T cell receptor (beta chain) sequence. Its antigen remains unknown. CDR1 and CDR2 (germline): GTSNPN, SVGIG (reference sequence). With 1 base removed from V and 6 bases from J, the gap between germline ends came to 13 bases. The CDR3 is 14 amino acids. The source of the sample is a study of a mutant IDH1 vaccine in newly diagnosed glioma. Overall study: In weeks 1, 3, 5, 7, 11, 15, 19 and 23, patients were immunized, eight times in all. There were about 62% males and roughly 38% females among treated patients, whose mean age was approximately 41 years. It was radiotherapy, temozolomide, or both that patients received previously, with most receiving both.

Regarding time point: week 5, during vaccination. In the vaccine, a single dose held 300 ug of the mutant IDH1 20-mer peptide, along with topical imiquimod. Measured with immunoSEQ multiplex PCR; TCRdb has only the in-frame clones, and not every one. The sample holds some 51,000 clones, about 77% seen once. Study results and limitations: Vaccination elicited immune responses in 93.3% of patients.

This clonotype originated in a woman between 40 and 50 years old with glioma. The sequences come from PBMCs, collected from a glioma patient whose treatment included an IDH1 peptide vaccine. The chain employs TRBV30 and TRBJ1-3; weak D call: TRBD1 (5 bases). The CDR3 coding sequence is TGTGCCTGGAGTGCCGGGACTTTAGTAAACACCATATATTTT. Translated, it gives CAWSAGTLVNTIYF. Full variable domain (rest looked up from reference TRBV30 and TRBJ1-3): SQTIHQWPATLVQPVGSPLSLECTVEGTSNPNLYWYRQAAGRGLQLLFYSVGIGQISSEVPQNLSASRPQDRQFILSSKKLLLSDSGFYLCAWSAGTLVNTIYFGEGSWLTVV.